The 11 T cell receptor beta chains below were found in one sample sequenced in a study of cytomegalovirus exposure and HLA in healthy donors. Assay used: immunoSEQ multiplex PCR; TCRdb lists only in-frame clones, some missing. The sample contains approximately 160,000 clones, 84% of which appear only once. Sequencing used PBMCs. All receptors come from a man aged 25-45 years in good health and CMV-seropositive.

The CDR3 nucleotides read TGTGCCAGCTCACCGGGGACAGGGGATCAGCCCCAGCATTTT. This codes for CASSPGTGDQPQHF. This chain joins TRBV18 and TRBJ1-5, with 10 bases fitting TRBD1. After removal of 3 bases from V and 5 bases from J, the junction contained 1 base not matched to a gene. Germline assignment: CDR1 KGHSH and CDR2 LQKENI. CDR3 length: 14 residues.

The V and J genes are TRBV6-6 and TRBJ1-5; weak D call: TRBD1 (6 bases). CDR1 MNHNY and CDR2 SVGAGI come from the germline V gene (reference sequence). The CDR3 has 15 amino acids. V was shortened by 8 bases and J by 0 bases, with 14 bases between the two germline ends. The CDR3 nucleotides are TGTGCCAGCGGACTTACAGGGATTAGCAATCAGCCCCAGCATTTT. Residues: CASGLTGISNQPQHF.

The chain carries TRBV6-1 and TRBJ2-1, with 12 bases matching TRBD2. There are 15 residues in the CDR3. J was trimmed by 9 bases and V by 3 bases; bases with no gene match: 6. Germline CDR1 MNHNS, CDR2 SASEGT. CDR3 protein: CASSDLAGGHGEQFF. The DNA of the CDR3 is TGTGCCAGCAGTGATCTAGCGGGAGGGCATGGTGAGCAGTTCTTC.

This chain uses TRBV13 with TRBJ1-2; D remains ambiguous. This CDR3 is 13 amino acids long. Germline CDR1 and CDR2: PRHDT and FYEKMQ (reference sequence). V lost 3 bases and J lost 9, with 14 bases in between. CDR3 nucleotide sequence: TGTGCCAGCAGCTTGTCGGGAGATCCGAGCTACACCTTC. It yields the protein CASSLSGDPSYTF.

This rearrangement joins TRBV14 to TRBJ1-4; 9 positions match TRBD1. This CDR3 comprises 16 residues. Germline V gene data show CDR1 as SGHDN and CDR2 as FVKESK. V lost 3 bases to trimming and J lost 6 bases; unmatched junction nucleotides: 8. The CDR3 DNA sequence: TGTGCCAGCAGCCAGATGCCGGGACAGGGACATGAAAAACTGTTTTTT. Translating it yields CASSQMPGQGHEKLFF.

In nucleotides, the CDR3 is TGTGCCAGCAGTGAGTCTAGCGGGAGACTTGGTACGCAGTATTTT. As protein: CASSESSGRLGTQYF. The rearrangement uses TRBV2 and TRBJ2-3, with TRBD2 identical over 10 bases. The CDR3 sequence is 15 residues long. V trimming: 3 bases; J trimming: 8 bases; junction bases outside the gene matches: 8. Germline V gene lookup returns CDR1 SNHLY and CDR2 FYNNEI.

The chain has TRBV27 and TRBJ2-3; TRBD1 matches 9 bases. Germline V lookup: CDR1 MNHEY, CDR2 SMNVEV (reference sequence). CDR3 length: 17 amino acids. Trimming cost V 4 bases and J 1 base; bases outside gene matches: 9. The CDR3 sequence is CASSSETQGAGTDTQYF. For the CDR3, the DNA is TGTGCCAGCAGTTCCGAAACACAGGGGGCGGGCACAGATACGCAGTATTTT.

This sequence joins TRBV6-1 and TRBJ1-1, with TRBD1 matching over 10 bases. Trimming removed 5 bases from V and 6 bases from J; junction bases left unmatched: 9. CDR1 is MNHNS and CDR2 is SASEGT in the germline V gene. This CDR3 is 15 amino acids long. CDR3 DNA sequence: TGTGCCAGCAGTAGGGCGGGACAGGGGCGTTCTGAAGCTTTCTTT. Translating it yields CASSRAGQGRSEAFF.

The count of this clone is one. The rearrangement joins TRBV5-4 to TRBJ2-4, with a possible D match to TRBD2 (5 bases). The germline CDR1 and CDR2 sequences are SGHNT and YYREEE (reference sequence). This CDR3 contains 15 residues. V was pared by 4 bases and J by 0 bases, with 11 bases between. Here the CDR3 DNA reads TGTGCCAGCAGCGTCCCGGGGTTAGCCAAAAACATTCAGTACTTC. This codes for CASSVPGLAKNIQYF.

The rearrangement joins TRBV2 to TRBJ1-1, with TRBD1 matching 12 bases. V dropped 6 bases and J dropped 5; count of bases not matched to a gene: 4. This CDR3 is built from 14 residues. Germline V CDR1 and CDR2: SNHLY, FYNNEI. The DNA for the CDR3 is TGTGCCAGCAGCAGGGACAGGGGGCTTACTGAAGCTTTCTTT. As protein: CASSRDRGLTEAFF.

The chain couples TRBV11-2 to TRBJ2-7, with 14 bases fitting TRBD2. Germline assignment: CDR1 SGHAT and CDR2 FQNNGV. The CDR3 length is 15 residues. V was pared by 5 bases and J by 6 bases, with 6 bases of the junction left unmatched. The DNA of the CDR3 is TGTGCCAGCAGCCCACGGACTAGCGGGAGGTCCGAGCAGTACTTC. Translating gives CASSPRTSGRSEQYF.